The sample holds many counts of the clone carrying this T cell receptor (beta chain). In building TCR beta libraries, iRepertoire HTBI primers were used together with Arm-PCR of CDR3 regions. TCRdb recomputed calls from the multiplex PCR reads with MiXCR, one row per CDR3 protein. The sample contains some 230,000 distinct CDR3 sequences, approximately 20% of which appear only once. Time point reported: newly diagnosed GD, antithyroid drugs for less than 3 months. Extracted PBMC RNA gave rise to the TCR library. Graves' disease diagnoses used American Thyroid Association guidelines. This specimen comes from a study of regulatory T cells in long-lasting Graves disease. This receptor was obtained from a female donor with Graves disease. The source was peripheral blood mononuclear cells (PBMCs), collected at new diagnosis, from a patient treated with antithyroid drugs.

The CDR3 nucleotides read TGTGCCAGCAGCTTCGGGGGGAGTCAGCCCCAGCATTTT. Translating gives CASSFGGSQPQHF. This rearrangement joins TRBV11-2 to TRBJ1-5; D may be TRBD1 (5 bases). CDR1 and CDR2 from the germline V gene are SGHAT and FQNNGV. The V and J ends lost 3 bases and 6 bases respectively, with 9 bases between them. The CDR3 is made up of 13 amino acids.